The source of this T cell receptor beta chain is a study of T cells after yellow fever vaccination. With regard to this clonotype: A much larger clone sits a single nucleotide away, making a read error possible.

The V gene's germline CDR1 is SGHRS and CDR2 YFSETQ. This CDR3 contains 15 residues. The germline V and J ends were trimmed by 3 bases and 7 bases, with 19 bases remaining between them. TCRdb reprocessed the 5' RACE reads via MiXCR and lists one record per CDR3 protein. The profile covers tens of thousands of distinct CDR3 sequences, with 7% to 9% appearing a single time and roughly 27% taken by the ten largest. V usage is TRBV5-1 and J usage is TRBJ1-1; D is perhaps TRBD1 (5 bases). The sample in question was CD8+ T cells sorted from PBMCs, obtained roughly 15 days after the first yellow fever vaccination. The clonotype originates from a man younger than 35 who received the YFV17D yellow fever vaccine. CDR3 sequence reads: CASSYQRGVRGEAFF. CDR3 DNA sequence: TGCGCCAGCAGCTACCAGCGGGGGGTGCGGGGTGAAGCTTTCTTT. The variable domain in full, completed from reference TRBV5-1 and TRBJ1-1, reads KAGVTQTPRYLIKTRGQQVTLSCSPISGHRSVSWYQQTPGQGLQFLFEYFSETQRNKGNFPGRFSGRQFSNSRSEMNVSTLELGDSALYLCASSYQRGVRGEAFFGQGTRLTVV.